The rows below give T cell receptor beta chains drawn from one sample of a study of graft-versus-host responses after intestinal transplantation. Sequenced by immunoSEQ multiplex PCR; TCRdb stores in-frame clones only, minus some. The table includes 95,000 to 130,000 clones, just over 90% detected once. Antigens of these TCRs are unknown. The sample consisted of unstimulated CD4+ T cells sorted from spleen or lymph node cells, taken before intestinal transplant. These receptors originate from a human donor who received an intestinal transplant. CDR3s include the opening cysteine and the closing phenylalanine or tryptophan. A D gene is named only where the DNA matches it firmly. Not all rows give a size; the values are once, few, many and, for expanded clones, a class.

>TRBJ1-3|-|-|TRBV9
TGTGCCAGCAGCTTCCAGGGCCACGCTCCCTCTGGAAACACCATATATTTT
CASSFQGHAPSGNTIYF
>TRBJ2-5|TRBD2|-|TRBV5-5
TGTGCCAGCAGACTAGCGATTAGTACGGAGACCCAGTACTTC
CASRLAISTETQYF
>TRBJ1-4|-|-|TRBV5-1
TGCGCCAGCAGCTTGCAACCAGGCGATGAAAAACTGTTTTTT
CASSLQPGDEKLFF
>TRBJ1-3|-|-|TRBV2
TGTGCCAGCAGGATTACGGACAGCCGCTCTGGAAACACCATATATTTT
CASRITDSRSGNTIYF
>TRBJ2-3|-|once|TRBV5-1
TGCGCCAGCAGCTTGGCACTAGAAAAAGATACGCAGTATTTT
CASSLALEKDTQYF
>TRBJ1-1|TRBD1|once|TRBV6-5
TGTGCCAGCAGGGAAGACAGGGCTAACACTGAAGCTTTCTTT
CASREDRANTEAFF
>TRBJ2-7|TRBD2|-|TRBV28
TGTGCCAGCAGTAGCACTAGCGGGCCTTACGAGCAGTACTTC
CASSSTSGPYEQYF
>TRBJ1-5|TRBD1|-|TRBV28
TGTGCCAGCGACCCGGGACAGGCCTTAGGGCCCCAGCATTTT
CASDPGQALGPQHF
>TRBJ1-5|-|-|TRBV18
TGTGCCAGCTCACCACCGGGGAGGGAGCCCCAGCATTTT
CASSPPGREPQHF
>TRBJ1-2|-|-|TRBV18
TGTGCCAGCTCCCCCAAGAGTGGCTATGGCTACACCTTC
CASSPKSGYGYTF
>TRBJ1-2|-|-|TRBV28
TGTGCCAGCAGTTTACGGGTTCATGGCTACACCTTC
CASSLRVHGYTF
>TRBJ2-5|-|-|TRBV29-1
TGCAGCGTTGAGAGGACTACCAAAGAGACCCAGTACTTC
CSVERTTKETQYF
>TRBJ1-2|-|once|TRBV19
TGTGCCAGTAATAACCCGGCGAGGGTCCACTATGGCTACACCTTC
CASNNPARVHYGYTF
>TRBJ2-5|-|-|TRBV11-2
TGTGCCAGCAGCTTTGGGCGGGTGGAGACCCAGTACTTC
CASSFGRVETQYF
>TRBJ1-1|-|-|TRBV7-9
TGTGCCAGCAGCACCCAGGGTAGCCCTACTGAAGCTTTCTTT
CASSTQGSPTEAFF
>TRBJ1-3|-|-|TRBV6-5
TGTGCCAGCAGTTCCTCGGACAGCGGAAACACCATATATTTT
CASSSSDSGNTIYF
>TRBJ1-5|-|-|TRBV29-1
TGCAGCGTTGAGTGTCCGAGGAATCAGCCCCAGCATTTT
CSVECPRNQPQHF